This TCR beta chain was captured by sequencing in a study of shared clonotypes between healthy human individuals. Study observations and caveats: The study found roughly 5% of naive CD4 clonotypes shared across four donors.

Trimming pared 2 bases from V and 7 bases from J, leaving 9 bases between. CDR1 and CDR2 (germline): KGHSH, LQKENI. This CDR3 is built from 12 residues. Repertoires were generated with immunoSEQ multiplex PCR, while TCRdb's copy carries only in-frame clones and drops some. The sample lists more than 2 million clones; approximately 94% were seen once. About this clone: Its antigen is not identified.

The sequence derives from a man aged 18 to 35 in good health. The sample consisted of naive CD4+ T cells sorted from blood. Indicated subset: CD45RA+ positively selected. V and J are TRBV18 and TRBJ2-7; D uncertain. The CDR3 reads CASSPMSREQYF. CDR3 sequence (DNA): TGTGCCAGCTCACCAATGTCTCGGGAGCAGTACTTC.